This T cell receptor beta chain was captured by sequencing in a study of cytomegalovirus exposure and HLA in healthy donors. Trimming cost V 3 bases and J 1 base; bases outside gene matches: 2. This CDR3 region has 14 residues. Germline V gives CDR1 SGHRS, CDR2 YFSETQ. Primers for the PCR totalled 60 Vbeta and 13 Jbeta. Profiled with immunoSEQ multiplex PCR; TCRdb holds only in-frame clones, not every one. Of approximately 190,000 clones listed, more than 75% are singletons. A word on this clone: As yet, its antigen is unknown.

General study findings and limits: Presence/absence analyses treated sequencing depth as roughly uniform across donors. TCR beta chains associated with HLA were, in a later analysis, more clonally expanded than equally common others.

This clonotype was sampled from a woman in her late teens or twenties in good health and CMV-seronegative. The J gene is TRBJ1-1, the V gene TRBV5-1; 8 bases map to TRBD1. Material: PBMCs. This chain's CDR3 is CASSWTGQNTEAFF. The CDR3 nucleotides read TGCGCCAGCAGCTGGACAGGGCAGAACACTGAAGCTTTCTTT.